In this sample, the clone carrying this TCR beta chain turned up many times. What it binds is unknown. These data belong to a study of T cells after yellow fever vaccination. At the level of the study: Preparation of fractions with low cell numbers was performed using SMART-Seq v4 Ultra Low Input.

Synthesis of TCR cDNA relied on 5'RACE template switching, which attached a universal primer site and UMIs. TCRdb re-called the 5' RACE reads with MiXCR, one entry per CDR3 protein. The sample has about 150,000 distinct CDR3 sequences, approximately 6.2% seen once. Overall study findings and caveats: Weaker, the secondary response peaked sooner, at day 5 versus 15. Abundant clonotypes from the bulk population could get into FACS-sorted repertoires as contaminants.

The germline V gene has CDR1 SGHTA and CDR2 FQGTGA. With 3 bases removed from V and 0 bases from J, the gap between germline ends came to 7 bases. This CDR3 spans 14 amino acids. Sequenced here: CD4+ T cells sorted from PBMCs, sampled on the day of the first yellow fever vaccination. The receptor was isolated from a man between 18 and 29 years old who received the YFV17D yellow fever vaccine. The V and J genes are TRBV7-3 and TRBJ2-3; unclear D gene. CDR3 coding DNA: TGTGCCAGCAGCTTCGGGCTTAGCACAGATACGCAGTATTTT. Its translation: CASSFGLSTDTQYF.